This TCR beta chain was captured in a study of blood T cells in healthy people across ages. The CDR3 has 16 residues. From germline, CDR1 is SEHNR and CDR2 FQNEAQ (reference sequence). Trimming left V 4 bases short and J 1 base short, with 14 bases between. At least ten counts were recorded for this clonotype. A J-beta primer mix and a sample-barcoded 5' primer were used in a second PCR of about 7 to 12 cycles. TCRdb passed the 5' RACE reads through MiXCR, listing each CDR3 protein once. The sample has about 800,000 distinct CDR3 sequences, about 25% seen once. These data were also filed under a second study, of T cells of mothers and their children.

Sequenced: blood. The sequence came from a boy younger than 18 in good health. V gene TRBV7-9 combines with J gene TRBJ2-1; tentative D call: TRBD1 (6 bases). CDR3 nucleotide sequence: TGTGCCAGCAGCTCATTAGGACAGACATCCTACAATGAGCAGTTCTTC. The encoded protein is CASSSLGQTSYNEQFF.